Shown below are 15 T cell receptor beta chains from a single sample sequenced in a study of T cell responses to AZD1222 COVID-19 vaccine. The repertoire was sequenced with immunoSEQ multiplex PCR; TCRdb's copy has only in-frame clones and lacks some. In the table there are 150,000 to 200,000 clones, almost 95% of which are singletons. The specimen comprised peripheral blood, sampled on day 0 of AZD1222 vaccination. These receptors came from an adult in good health.

The chain is built from TRBV28 and TRBJ1-2; D not resolved. Trimming stripped 5 bases from V and 3 bases from J, with 4 bases between. This CDR3 region has 11 residues. Per germline, CDR1 MDHEN and CDR2 SYDVKM. The CDR3 reads CASSLYYGYTF. The CDR3 DNA sequence: TGTGCCAGCAGTCTCTACTATGGCTACACCTTC.

This clone was seen just once. This chain connects TRBV18 to TRBJ1-4; perhaps TRBD1 as D (5 bases). Trimming took 4 bases from V and 3 from J, leaving 9 bases between them. Germline CDR1 and CDR2: KGHSH and LQKENI. The CDR3 is 14 amino acids. The CDR3 DNA is TGTGCCAGCTCACAGGGGTGGTCTAATGAAAAACTGTTTTTT. Translated, it gives CASSQGWSNEKLFF.

This sequence joins TRBV28 and TRBJ1-1; TRBD1 agrees at 8 bases. Germline-derived CDR1 and CDR2 are MDHEN and SYDVKM. The CDR3 has 15 residues. Trimming took 8 bases from V and 1 from J; bases not matched to a gene: 9. The CDR3 region has the DNA TGTGCCAGCCCCCCCGGACAGGGCTCGAACACTGAAGCTTTCTTT. Its protein is CASPPGQGSNTEAFF.

This sequence joins TRBV2 and TRBJ2-5; D remains unclear. Trimming stripped 6 bases from V and 2 bases from J, with 10 bases between. The CDR3 consists of 13 residues. Looked up from germline, CDR1 is SNHLY and CDR2 is FYNNEI. CDR3 DNA: TGTGCCAGCAGCATAGAACCACAAGAGACCCAGTACTTC. Encoded protein: CASSIEPQETQYF.

The chain links TRBV28 to TRBJ1-1; D remains ambiguous. Trimming cost V 2 bases and J 8 bases, with 12 bases left between them. CDR3 length: 13 amino acids. CDR1 and CDR2 (germline): MDHEN, SYDVKM. The DNA for the CDR3 is TGTGCCAGCAGTTTAGGTCTGACCAGAGAAGCTTTCTTT. It yields the protein CASSLGLTREAFF.

The chain is built from TRBV5-1 and TRBJ1-2, with 9 bases lining up with TRBD1. Germline lookup yields CDR1 SGHRS and CDR2 YFSETQ. The V segment lost 9 bases and the J segment 6 bases; nucleotides outside the gene matches: 9. The CDR3 is 13 residues long. The CDR3 DNA follows: TGCGCCATCCCGGGACAGGGATTAGATGGCTACACCTTC. Translated, it gives CAIPGQGLDGYTF.

The chain carries TRBV28 and TRBJ2-7, with unresolved D. This CDR3 region has 14 residues. CDR1 is MDHEN and CDR2 is SYDVKM in the germline V gene. Between the trimmed V and J ends, which lost 2 bases and 0 bases, there was a span of 8 bases. CDR3 in amino acids: CASSLLPDSYEQYV. CDR3 in DNA: TGTGCCAGCAGTTTACTACCTGACTCCTACGAGCAGTACGTC.

The chain has TRBV5-1 and TRBJ2-2; TRBD2 agrees at 9 bases. The J segment lost 7 bases and the V segment lost 5 bases, leaving 9 bases of the junction unmatched. The length of the CDR3 is 15 residues. Germline V gene lookup returns CDR1 SGHRS and CDR2 YFSETQ. CDR3 coding DNA: TGCGCCAGCAGACGAGTAGCGGGAGCCGGCGGGGAGCTGTTTTTT. It yields the protein CASRRVAGAGGELFF.

This chain joins TRBV23-1 and TRBJ1-2; D gene uncertain. TRBV23-1 is identified as an open reading frame with a role that is uncertain. With 8 bases removed from V and 6 bases from J, the gap between germline ends came to 16 bases. The CDR3 is 13 residues long. The CDR3 reads CASPLKYQHGYTF. DNA of the CDR3: TGCGCCAGCCCCCTTAAATATCAACATGGCTACACCTTC.

The chain employs TRBV18 and TRBJ2-7; weak D call: TRBD1 (5 bases). V lost 2 bases, J lost 7 bases, and 9 bases lay in between. Germline CDR1 reads KGHSH; CDR2 reads LQKENI. CDR3 size: 12 residues. CDR3 residues: CASSPAGQEQYV. CDR3 nucleotides: TGTGCCAGCTCACCAGCAGGGCAAGAGCAGTACGTC.

This sequence joins TRBV6-2 or TRBV6-3 and TRBJ2-2; a possible D gene is TRBD2 (5 bases). The CDR3 has 15 residues. V gave up 2 bases and J gave up 4 bases, with 11 bases separating them. From germline, CDR1 is MNHEY and CDR2 SVGEGT. CDR3 residues: CASSYASMGTGELFF. CDR3 DNA sequence: TGTGCCAGCAGTTACGCTAGCATGGGCACCGGGGAGCTGTTTTTT.

This clone was recorded only once. V usage is TRBV5-1 and J usage is TRBJ1-4, with D possibly TRBD1 on 6 matching bases. Germline V gene data show CDR1 as SGHRS and CDR2 as YFSETQ. The CDR3 spans 14 residues. V dropped 0 bases and J dropped 7 bases, with 10 bases sitting between them. This CDR3 reads CASSLVQGREKLFF. CDR3 bases: TGCGCCAGCAGCTTGGTACAGGGTCGTGAAAAACTGTTTTTT.

About this clone: The sample carries other DNA sequences with the same CDR3. The chain couples TRBV10-1 to TRBJ1-1; 7 bases align to TRBD1. Germline values: CDR1 WNHNN, CDR2 SYGVQD (reference sequence). The CDR3 has 12 amino acids. V shed 8 bases and J 5 bases; nucleotides not matched to a gene: 5. CDR3 amino acids: CASSDRVTEAFF. The CDR3 DNA follows: TGCGCCAGCTCCGACAGGGTAACTGAAGCTTTCTTT.

The genes are TRBV13 and TRBJ1-2; D gene uncertain. V was shortened by 4 bases and J by 2 bases, with 20 bases between the two germline ends. CDR3 size: 17 residues. Germline loops: CDR1 PRHDT, CDR2 FYEKMQ (reference sequence). CDR3 DNA sequence: TGTGCCAGCAGCTGGATTGCGCCTACCCGAGGAAACTATGGCTACACCTTC. The encoded protein is CASSWIAPTRGNYGYTF. The full variable domain, its missing parts supplied by reference TRBV13 and TRBJ1-2, is AAGVIQSPRHLIKEKRETATLKCYPIPRHDTVYWYQQGPGQDPQFLISFYEKMQSDKGSIPDRFSAQQFSDYHSELNMSSLELGDSALYFCASSWIAPTRGNYGYTFGSGTRLTVV.

The CDR3 loop reads CASSPLDRSSYNSPLHF. The CDR3, as DNA: TGTGCCAGCAGCCCCCTGGATCGAAGCTCCTATAATTCACCCCTCCACTTT. This chain connects TRBV6-2 or TRBV6-3 to TRBJ1-6; unclear D gene. CDR3 length: 17 residues. CDR1 MNHEY and CDR2 SVGEGT come from the germline V gene. V dropped 6 bases and J dropped 0 bases, with 15 bases sitting between them.